The 22 T cell receptor beta chains below were found in one sample sequenced in a study of T cell repertoires in cytomegalovirus infection. TCRdb re-derived calls from the reads in MiXCR, one entry per CDR3 protein. The sample includes more than 35,000 distinct CDR3 sequences, about 48% of them seen just once. Their cognate antigens are unknown. The sequenced sample was CD8+ T cells from cultured PBMCs, obtained from culture after CMV antigen stimulation. The receptors here all came from a human donor in good health (CMV status not recorded). Some clones in this sample may be carry-over from other donors' samples.

V is TRBV12-3 or TRBV12-4 and J is TRBJ2-1, with a weak D call TRBD2 (6 bases). Trimming pared 6 bases from V and 0 bases from J, leaving 21 bases between. This CDR3 has 18 amino acids. Here the CDR3 reads CASSPSSPSESSYNEQFF. DNA of the CDR3: TGTGCCAGCAGCCCTTCCTCCCCTAGCGAGAGCTCCTACAATGAGCAGTTCTTC.

This clonotype was seen only a few times. The V gene is TRBV4-2, the J gene TRBJ2-3; TRBD2 agrees at 13 bases. The V and J ends lost 4 bases and 5 bases, in that order; junction bases with no gene match: 9. Germline CDR1 LGHNA, CDR2 YNFKEQ. The CDR3 has 17 amino acids. DNA of the CDR3: TGTGCCAGCAGCCGGACTAGCGGGAGACAGTCTGTAGATACGCAGTATTTT. It is translated as CASSRTSGRQSVDTQYF.

The chain joins TRBV6-1 to TRBJ1-5; no definite D call. V lost 6 bases and J 4 bases, leaving 7 bases between the germline ends. This CDR3 has 12 residues. Germline loops: CDR1 MNHNS, CDR2 SASEGT. The CDR3 is CASSSGNQPQHF. For the CDR3, the DNA is TGTGCCAGCAGCTCGGGGAATCAGCCCCAGCATTTT.

The chain has TRBV7-9 and TRBJ1-4; TRBD1 matches at 7 bases. The J segment lost 4 bases and the V segment lost 5 bases, leaving 7 bases of the junction unmatched. This CDR3 region has 15 residues. Germline CDR1 is SEHNR and CDR2 is FQNEAQ (reference sequence). Written as DNA, the CDR3 is TGTGCCAGCAGCCTACGACAGGGCGTTAATGAAAAACTGTTTTTT. This gives the protein CASSLRQGVNEKLFF.

This chain connects TRBV28 to TRBJ1-1, with TRBD1 as a possible D gene (6 bases). The CDR3 covers 16 residues. CDR1 and CDR2 from the germline V gene are MDHEN and SYDVKM. Deletions cut 3 bases from V and 0 bases from J, with 14 bases between. The CDR3 protein is CASSLNLRGLNTEAFF. DNA for the CDR3: TGTGCCAGCAGTTTGAATCTCAGGGGTTTGAACACTGAAGCTTTCTTT. The full variable domain, rest sourced from reference TRBV28 and TRBJ1-1, is DVKVTQSSRYLVKRTGEKVFLECVQDMDHENMFWYRQDPGLGLRLIYFSYDVKMKEKGDIPEGYSVSREKKERFSLILESASTNQTSMYLCASSLNLRGLNTEAFFGQGTRLTVV.

This clonotype has only a few counts. The CDR3 spells CASSPNDRGYTIYF. In nucleotides, the CDR3 is TGTGCCAGCAGCCCAAACGACAGGGGCTACACCATATATTTT. The chain is built from TRBV7-9 and TRBJ1-3; TRBD1 matches 8 bases. The CDR3 is 14 residues long. V lost 5 bases and J lost 8; bases outside the gene matches: 8. The germline gives CDR1 SEHNR, CDR2 FQNEAQ (reference sequence).

The chain carries TRBV12-5 and TRBJ1-3; tentative D call: TRBD1 (5 bases). V was cut by 5 bases and J by 0 bases, with 14 bases left in between. The CDR3 has 16 residues. In germline, CDR1 is LGHNT, CDR2 FRNRAP. CDR3 sequence: CASGTRGVPSGNTIYF. CDR3 DNA: TGTGCTAGTGGTACCCGAGGGGTCCCCTCTGGAAACACCATATATTTT. The full variable domain, rest sourced from reference TRBV12-5 and TRBJ1-3, is DARVTQTPRHKVTEMGQEVTMRCQPILGHNTVFWYRQTMMQGLELLAYFRNRAPLDDSGMPKDRFSAEMPDATLATLKIQPSEPRDSAVYFCASGTRGVPSGNTIYFGEGSWLTVV.

This chain connects TRBV6-2 or TRBV6-3 to TRBJ2-4, with TRBD1 matching over 7 bases. CDR1 MNHEY and CDR2 SVGEGT come from the germline V gene. The CDR3 has 15 residues. V was pared by 2 bases and J by 5 bases, with 6 bases of the junction left unmatched. The CDR3 sequence is CASSYDGTAENIQYF. The CDR3 DNA reads TGTGCCAGCAGTTACGACGGGACAGCAGAAAACATTCAGTACTTC.

This clonotype has a handful of counts. The V call is TRBV10-1, the J call TRBJ2-1; D is unclear. V was shortened by 1 base and J by 8 bases, with 15 bases between the two germline ends. CDR3 size: 15 residues. Germline assignment: CDR1 WNHNN and CDR2 SYGVQD (reference sequence). In DNA, the CDR3 is TGCGCCAGCAGTGAGTTGAGCAGACCTCCCCATGAGCAGTTCTTC. The encoded protein is CASSELSRPPHEQFF.

This clonotype was seen a few times. This rearrangement joins TRBV15 to TRBJ2-2; 10 bases fit TRBD1. This CDR3 has 14 residues. J was trimmed by 10 bases and V by 5 bases; bases with no gene match: 7. CDR1 is LNHNV and CDR2 is YYDKDF in the germline V gene (reference sequence). The CDR3 DNA sequence: TGTGCCACCAGCCTGGACAGGGGGATGGAGGAGCTGTTTTTT. Encoded protein: CATSLDRGMEELFF.

This chain connects TRBV7-2 to TRBJ2-2, with 8 nucleotides matching TRBD1. The trim removed 5 bases at V and 6 bases at J, leaving 2 bases unmatched. This CDR3 comprises 13 residues. CDR1 SGHTA and CDR2 FQGNSA come from the germline V gene. This chain's CDR3 is CASSATGAGELFF. The CDR3 DNA sequence: TGTGCCAGCAGCGCGACAGGGGCCGGGGAGCTGTTTTTT.

This clonotype was seen a handful of times. The chain combines TRBV5-5 with TRBJ2-5; 7 bases fit TRBD2. The junction had 6 bases not matched to a gene; V was cut back by 4 bases and J by 3 bases. This CDR3 has 14 residues. Looked up from germline, CDR1 is SGHKS and CDR2 is YYEKEE (reference sequence). The CDR3 spells CASSRRGREETQYF. CDR3 nucleotide sequence: TGTGCCAGCAGCCGTCGGGGGAGGGAAGAGACCCAGTACTTC. The full variable domain, its missing parts supplied by reference TRBV5-5 and TRBJ2-5, is DAGVTQSPTHLIKTRGQQVTLRCSPISGHKSVSWYQQVLGQGPQFIFQYYEKEERGRGNFPDRFSARQFPNYSSELNVNALLLGDSALYLCASSRRGREETQYFGPGTRLLVL.

This chain joins TRBV10-3 and TRBJ2-7, with TRBD1 identical over 7 bases. Germline V CDR1 and CDR2: ENHRY, SYGVKD. Trimming at V came to 4 bases and at J to 7 bases, leaving 7 bases not matched to a gene. CDR3 length: 13 residues. The CDR3 spells CAISARGREEQYF. CDR3 DNA: TGTGCCATCAGTGCGAGGGGGCGCGAGGAGCAGTACTTC.

The J gene is TRBJ2-1, the V gene TRBV11-3, with a tentative D call TRBD1 (5 bases). Germline V gene sequence: CDR1 SGHNT, CDR2 YENEEA. V was trimmed by 5 bases and J by 4 bases, leaving 12 bases between them. The length of the CDR3 is 14 residues. In nucleotides, the CDR3 is TGTGCCAGCAGCCTAGGAACAGGATACAATGAGCAGTTCTTC. Protein: CASSLGTGYNEQFF.

This clonotype was seen a handful of times. This CDR3 reads CASSKGVNEQFF. In nucleotides, the CDR3 is TGTGCCAGCAGCAAAGGGGTCAATGAGCAGTTCTTC. The gene calls are TRBV7-2 and TRBJ2-1; a weak D match, TRBD1 (5 bases). The CDR3 runs 12 residues. Trimming left V 5 bases short and J 6 bases short, with 8 bases between. Germline V gene sequence: CDR1 SGHTA, CDR2 FQGNSA.

This chain links TRBV19 with TRBJ2-5, with D possibly TRBD2 on 5 matching bases. V was pared by 9 bases and J by 3 bases, with 17 bases between. CDR1 and CDR2 (germline): LNHDA, SQIVND (reference sequence). CDR3 length: 14 amino acids. CDR3 amino acids: CASTSGGLKETQYF. As DNA, the CDR3 is TGTGCCAGCACTTCCGGCGGGTTAAAAGAGACCCAGTACTTC.

The chain joins TRBV12-3 or TRBV12-4 to TRBJ2-1; D could derive from TRBD1 or TRBD2 (5 bases each). V gave up 2 bases and J gave up 3 bases, with 14 bases separating them. This CDR3 has 16 amino acids. The CDR3 sequence: CASSLSKRGGYNEQFF. The DNA of the CDR3 is TGTGCCAGCAGTTTATCTAAGCGTGGGGGCTACAATGAGCAGTTCTTC.

CDR3 DNA sequence: TGTGCCAGCAGCCGGGGGACGGGGACAGGGGTTCTTGGGGGCTACACCTTC. Translated: CASSRGTGTGVLGGYTF. The chain has TRBV7-8 and TRBJ1-2; 10 bases are a match to TRBD1. The CDR3 sequence is 17 residues long. The V and J ends lost 5 bases and 8 bases, in that order; junction bases with no gene match: 17. Germline V CDR1 and CDR2: SGHVS, FQNEAQ.

The chain has TRBV27 and TRBJ1-1, with D unresolved. The ends were cut back, 4 bases at V and 5 bases at J, with 11 bases in the middle. CDR1 and CDR2 from the germline V gene are MNHEY and SMNVEV (reference sequence). CDR3 length equals 13 residues. The CDR3 is CASSYTEKTEAFF. CDR3 bases: TGTGCCAGCAGTTATACAGAGAAAACTGAAGCTTTCTTT.

This chain uses TRBV7-6 with TRBJ1-1, with TRBD1 identical over 7 bases. The CDR3 has 14 amino acids. Losses at the gene ends were 7 bases for V and 2 bases for J; bases not matched to a gene: 7. CDR1 and CDR2 from the germline V gene are SGHVS and FNYEAQ. As DNA, the CDR3 is TGTGCCAGCAAAGCAGGGACAGACAACACTGAAGCTTTCTTT. Its protein product is CASKAGTDNTEAFF. Based on the CDR3 plus reference TRBV7-6 and TRBJ1-1, the full variable domain is GAGVSQSPRYKVTKRGQDVALRCDPISGHVSLYWYRQALGQGPEFLTYFNYEAQQDKSGLPNDRFSAERPEGSISTLTIQRTEQRDSAMYRCASKAGTDNTEAFFGQGTRLTVV.

The chain employs TRBV27 and TRBJ2-3; possible D gene TRBD2, 6 bases. V was trimmed by 1 base and J by 5 bases, leaving 19 bases between them. The CDR3 is 17 residues long. Germline V gives CDR1 MNHEY, CDR2 SMNVEV (reference sequence). CDR3 coding DNA: TGTGCCAGCAGTTTATTTCCTAGCGCCTTTCCGGGAGATACGCAGTATTTT. Translating it yields CASSLFPSAFPGDTQYF.

The chain employs TRBV20-1 and TRBJ2-1; unclear D gene. From germline, CDR1 is DFQATT and CDR2 SNEGSKA (reference sequence). Trimming pared 2 bases from V and 1 base from J, leaving 12 bases between. This CDR3 is built from 15 residues. For the CDR3, the DNA is TGCAGTGCTAGACCCCCCGAGACATCCTACAATGAGCAGTTCTTC. Translating gives CSARPPETSYNEQFF.